A single sample gave rise to the 17 T cell receptor beta chains below, sequenced in a study of cytomegalovirus exposure and HLA in healthy donors. The protocol was immunoSEQ multiplex PCR, while the TCRdb copy is restricted to in-frame clones and leaves out a portion. Found here are some 170,000 clones, about nine tenths of them singletons; the top ten hold approximately 2.6%. Sequenced material: PBMCs. Receptors originate from a man aged 18 to 35 in good health and CMV-seropositive.

V usage is TRBV28 and J usage is TRBJ2-7, with 7 bases identical to TRBD1. The CDR3 is 16 amino acids. The V segment lost 6 bases and the J segment 2 bases; nucleotides outside the gene matches: 13. CDR1 is MDHEN and CDR2 is SYDVKM in the germline V gene. The CDR3 DNA sequence: TGTGCCAGCAGCTCGAACAGGGGTCAAGGGCCCTACGAGCAGTACTTC. The encoded protein is CASSSNRGQGPYEQYF.

The rearrangement links TRBV15 to TRBJ1-5; TRBD1 matches at 9 bases. The trim removed 5 bases at V and 2 bases at J, leaving 4 bases unmatched. This CDR3 has 15 residues. The germline V gene has CDR1 LNHNV and CDR2 YYDKDF (reference sequence). This chain's CDR3 is CATSQDRGRNQPQHF. The CDR3 DNA is TGTGCCACCAGCCAGGACAGGGGACGCAATCAGCCCCAGCATTTT.

V is TRBV6-1 and J is TRBJ1-2; D possibly corresponds to TRBD1 (5 bases). CDR1 is MNHNS and CDR2 is SASEGT in the germline V gene. The CDR3 contains 14 residues. Trimming removed 4 bases from V and 6 bases from J, with 15 bases in between. The CDR3 DNA sequence: TGTGCCAGCAGTGCCCGGGGGACGCGAAATGGCTACACCTTC. Residues: CASSARGTRNGYTF.

This clone was counted only a few times. The sample has other DNA sequences that encode this CDR3 too. The rearrangement uses TRBV7-6 and TRBJ2-7; D is perhaps TRBD1 (6 bases). This CDR3 has 12 residues. The germline CDR1 and CDR2 sequences are SGHVS and FNYEAQ. The V end was cut by 6 bases, the J end by 6 bases, with 12 bases between. CDR3: CASSLGGGEQYF. CDR3 DNA sequence: TGTGCCAGCAGTCTTGGGGGCGGCGAGCAGTACTTC.

The chain carries TRBV27 and TRBJ2-5; unclear D gene. Germline-derived CDR1 and CDR2 are MNHEY and SMNVEV (reference sequence). V was clipped by 9 bases and J by 3 bases, with 17 bases between them. The CDR3 totals 14 residues. As DNA, the CDR3 is TGTGCCAGGAGACTGATGGTGGCGGAAGAGACCCAGTACTTC. Encoded protein: CARRLMVAEETQYF.

This clone was detected only once. V is TRBV7-6 and J is TRBJ2-1; 8 nucleotides agree with TRBD1. Germline V lookup: CDR1 SGHVS, CDR2 FNYEAQ. J was trimmed by 6 bases and V by 0 bases; bases with no gene match: 1. The CDR3 is 14 amino acids. CDR3 DNA: TGTGCCAGCAGCTTAGCGGACAGGGTCAATGAGCAGTTCTTC. It is translated as CASSLADRVNEQFF.

This clone was recorded a few times. Since the CDR3 does not end with the conserved phenylalanine or tryptophan, this likely comes from a read error. The limits of the CDR3 on the DNA are not certain, so only TCRdb's listed CDR3 is given. This rearrangement joins TRBV2 to TRBJ1-2; the table's D call, TRBD1, has no DNA check behind it. The CDR3 region is 11 residues in length, termini included. Germline CDR1 and CDR2: SNHLY and FYNNEI. The chain's CDR3 is CASSEGTGNVG.

This clone was found once. The chain is built from TRBV13 and TRBJ1-4; no clear D gene. The V gene lost 0 bases and the J gene lost 0 bases, with 8 bases spanning the gap. The CDR3 runs 16 residues. Germline loops: CDR1 PRHDT, CDR2 FYEKMQ (reference sequence). The CDR3 region has the DNA TGTGCCAGCAGCTTAGGGCGCCCTGCAACTAATGAAAAACTGTTTTTT. Amino acid sequence: CASSLGRPATNEKLFF.

The V call is TRBV5-1, the J call TRBJ1-2; D remains ambiguous. Germline V gene lookup returns CDR1 SGHRS and CDR2 YFSETQ. The CDR3 runs to 14 residues. Trimming stripped 2 bases from V and 2 bases from J, with 10 bases between. CDR3 DNA: TGCGCCAGCAGCTTCGGGTTCTTAAACTATGGCTACACCTTC. It yields the protein CASSFGFLNYGYTF.

V gene TRBV16 combines with J gene TRBJ1-4, with unresolved D. Germline V gives CDR1 KGHSY, CDR2 FQNENV. This CDR3 region has 12 residues. Trimming cost V 3 bases and J 8 bases, with 7 bases left between them. This CDR3 reads CASSHMTEKLFF. CDR3 coding DNA: TGTGCCAGCAGCCACATGACAGAAAAACTGTTTTTT.

In the case of this clone: This sample includes further DNA sequences coding for the same CDR3. The chain links TRBV4-1 to TRBJ2-1; 9 bases agree with TRBD2. With 0 bases clipped from V and 1 base from J, the junction kept 1 base outside the gene matches. The CDR3 covers 16 residues. Germline assignment: CDR1 MGHRA and CDR2 YSYEKL. The DNA for the CDR3 is TGCGCCAGCAGCCAAGAGCGGGGGGGATCCTACAATGAGCAGTTCTTC. Protein sequence: CASSQERGGSYNEQFF.

This clone appeared once. The chain recombines TRBV27 with TRBJ1-1, with TRBD1 identical over 8 bases. CDR1 is MNHEY, CDR2 SMNVEV, per germline (reference sequence). The CDR3 consists of 13 residues. The V gene end was trimmed by 4 bases and the J gene end by 6 bases; junction bases not matched to a gene: 4. CDR3 nucleotide sequence: TGTGCCAGCAGTTCCCTGGACAGGGCTGAAGCTTTCTTT. The encoded protein is CASSSLDRAEAFF.

The V and J genes are TRBV25-1 and TRBJ2-1; D possibly corresponds to TRBD2 (5 bases). The CDR3 length is 12 residues. Germline CDR1 reads MGHDK; CDR2 reads SYGVNS. V was trimmed by 7 bases and J by 4 bases, leaving 8 bases between them. The CDR3 is CASKAEYNEQFF. DNA for the CDR3: TGTGCCAGCAAAGCGGAATACAATGAGCAGTTCTTC.

The chain has TRBV10-1 and TRBJ2-5; a possible D gene is TRBD2 (5 bases). Germline assignment: CDR1 WNHNN and CDR2 SYGVQD (reference sequence). V lost 11 bases to trimming and J lost 5 bases, with 15 bases between them. The CDR3 consists of 12 residues. The CDR3 spells CAPGVSVETQYF. The CDR3 DNA follows: TGCGCCCCTGGGGTTAGCGTGGAGACCCAGTACTTC.

This clone was seen more than once but under ten times. The rearrangement uses TRBV10-3 and TRBJ1-2; the match to TRBD1 covers 8 bases. Trimming at V came to 5 bases and at J to 4 bases, leaving 3 bases not matched to a gene. Germline-derived CDR1 and CDR2 are ENHRY and SYGVKD. There are 13 residues in the CDR3. The CDR3 DNA is TGTGCCATCAGTATGGGACAGGCCTATGGCTACACCTTC. Protein sequence: CAISMGQAYGYTF.

The V gene is TRBV25-1, the J gene TRBJ2-6; 8 bases agree with TRBD1. The length of the CDR3 is 17 residues. From germline, CDR1 is MGHDK and CDR2 SYGVNS. Losses at the gene ends were 10 bases for V and 0 bases for J; bases not matched to a gene: 11. The CDR3: CATTRDRSSSGANVLTF. CDR3 in DNA: TGTGCCACCACCCGGGACAGGAGTTCCTCTGGGGCCAACGTCCTGACTTTC.

The V and J genes are TRBV28 and TRBJ2-3; a weak D match, TRBD2 (6 bases). The CDR3 spans 15 residues. Germline V lookup: CDR1 MDHEN, CDR2 SYDVKM. The V end lost 5 bases, the J end lost 2 bases, and 14 bases lay between the germline ends. The chain's CDR3 is CASSPRGGDTDTQYF. CDR3 nucleotides: TGTGCCAGCAGTCCCCGAGGAGGGGACACAGATACGCAGTATTTT.